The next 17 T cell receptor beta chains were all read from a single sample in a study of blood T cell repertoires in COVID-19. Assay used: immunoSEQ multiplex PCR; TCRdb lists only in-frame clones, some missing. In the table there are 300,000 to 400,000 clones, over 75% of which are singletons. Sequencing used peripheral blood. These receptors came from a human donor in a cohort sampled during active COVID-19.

The CDR3 sequence is CASGRDNEQFF. For the CDR3, the DNA is TGCGCCAGCGGCAGGGACAATGAGCAGTTCTTC. The chain uses TRBV5-1 and TRBJ2-1; maybe TRBD1 (5 bases). Deletions cut 7 bases from V and 5 bases from J, with 7 bases between. Germline lookup yields CDR1 SGHRS and CDR2 YFSETQ. The length of the CDR3 is 11 residues.

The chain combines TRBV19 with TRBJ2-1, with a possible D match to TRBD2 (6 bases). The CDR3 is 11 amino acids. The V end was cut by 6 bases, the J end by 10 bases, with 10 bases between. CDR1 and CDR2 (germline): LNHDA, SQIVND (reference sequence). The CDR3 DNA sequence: TGTGCCAGTAGGCGGGGCATAGAGCAGTTCTTC. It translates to CASRRGIEQFF. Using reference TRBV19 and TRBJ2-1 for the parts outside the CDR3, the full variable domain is DGGITQSPKYLFRKEGQNVTLSCEQNLNHDAMYWYRQDPGQGLRLIYYSQIVNDFQKGDIAEGYSVSREKKESFPLTVTSAQKNPTAFYLCASRRGIEQFFGPGTRLTVL.

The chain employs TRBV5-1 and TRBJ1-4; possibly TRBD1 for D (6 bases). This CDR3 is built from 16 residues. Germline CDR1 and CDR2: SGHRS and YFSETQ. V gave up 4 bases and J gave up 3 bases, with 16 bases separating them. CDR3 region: CASSVQGRRANEKLFF. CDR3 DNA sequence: TGCGCCAGCAGCGTCCAGGGGCGTAGGGCTAATGAAAAACTGTTTTTT.

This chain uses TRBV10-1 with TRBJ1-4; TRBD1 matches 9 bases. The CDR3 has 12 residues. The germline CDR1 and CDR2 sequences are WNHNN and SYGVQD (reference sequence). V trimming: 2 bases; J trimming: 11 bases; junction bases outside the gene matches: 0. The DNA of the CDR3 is TGCGCCAGCAGTGAGGGGACAGGGAAACTGTTTTTT. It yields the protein CASSEGTGKLFF.

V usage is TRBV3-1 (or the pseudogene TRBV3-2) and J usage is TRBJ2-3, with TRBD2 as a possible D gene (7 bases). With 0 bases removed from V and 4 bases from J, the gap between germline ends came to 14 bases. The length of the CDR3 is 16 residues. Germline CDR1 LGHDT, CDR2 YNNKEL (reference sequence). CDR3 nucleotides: TGTGCCAGCAGCCAAGAGCGGGGGCCGGCAGCAGATACGCAGTATTTT. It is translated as CASSQERGPAADTQYF.

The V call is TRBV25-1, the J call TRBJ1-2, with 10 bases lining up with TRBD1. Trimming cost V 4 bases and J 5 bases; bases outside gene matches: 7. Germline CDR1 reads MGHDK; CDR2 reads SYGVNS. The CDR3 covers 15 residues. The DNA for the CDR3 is TGTGCCAGCAGTGCGGCGGACAGGGGGGGGTATGGCTACACCTTC. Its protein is CASSAADRGGYGYTF.

CDR3 in DNA: TGTGCCTGGGAGAGGAGGACAGGGGCGAACTATGGCTACACCTTC. Amino acids: CAWERRTGANYGYTF. The rearrangement uses TRBV30 and TRBJ1-2, with 9 bases identical to TRBD1. V shed 5 bases and J 2 bases; nucleotides not matched to a gene: 9. There are 15 residues in the CDR3. The germline gives CDR1 GTSNPN, CDR2 SVGIG (reference sequence).

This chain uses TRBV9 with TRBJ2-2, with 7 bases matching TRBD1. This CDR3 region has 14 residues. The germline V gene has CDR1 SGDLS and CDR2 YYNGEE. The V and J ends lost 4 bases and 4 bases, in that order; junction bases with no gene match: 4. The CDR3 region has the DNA TGTGCCAGCAGCTGGGACAGCGTCACCGGGGAGCTGTTTTTT. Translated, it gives CASSWDSVTGELFF.

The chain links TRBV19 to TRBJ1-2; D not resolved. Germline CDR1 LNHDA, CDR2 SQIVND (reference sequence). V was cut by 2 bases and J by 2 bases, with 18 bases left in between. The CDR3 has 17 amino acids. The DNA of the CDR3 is TGTGCCAGTAGTATAAACCCGATATCAGGCAGCAACTATGGCTACACCTTC. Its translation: CASSINPISGSNYGYTF.

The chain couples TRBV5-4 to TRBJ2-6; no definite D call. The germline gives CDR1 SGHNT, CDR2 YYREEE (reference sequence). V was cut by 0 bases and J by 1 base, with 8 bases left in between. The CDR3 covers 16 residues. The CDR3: CASSLDNLSGANVLTF. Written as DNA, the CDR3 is TGTGCCAGCAGCTTGGACAACCTGTCTGGGGCCAACGTCCTGACTTTC.

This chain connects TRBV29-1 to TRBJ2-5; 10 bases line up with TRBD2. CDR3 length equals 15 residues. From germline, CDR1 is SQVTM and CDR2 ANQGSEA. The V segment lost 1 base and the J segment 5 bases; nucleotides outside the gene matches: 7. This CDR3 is CSVEGQRGGPETQYF. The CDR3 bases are TGCAGCGTTGAAGGGCAGCGGGGGGGCCCGGAGACCCAGTACTTC.

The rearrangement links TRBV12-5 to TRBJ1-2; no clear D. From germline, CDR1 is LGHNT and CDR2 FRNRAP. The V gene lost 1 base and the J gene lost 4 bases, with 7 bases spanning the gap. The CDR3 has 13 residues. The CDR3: CASGLDRAYGYTF. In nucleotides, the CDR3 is TGTGCTAGTGGTTTGGACAGAGCCTATGGCTACACCTTC.

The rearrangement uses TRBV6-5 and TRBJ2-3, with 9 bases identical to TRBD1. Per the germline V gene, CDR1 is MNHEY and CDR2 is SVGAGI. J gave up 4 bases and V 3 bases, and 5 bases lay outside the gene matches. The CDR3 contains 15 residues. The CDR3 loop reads CASSYIGTGPDTQYF. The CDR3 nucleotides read TGTGCCAGCAGTTATATCGGGACAGGGCCAGATACGCAGTATTTT.

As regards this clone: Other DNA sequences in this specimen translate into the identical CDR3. The CDR3: CAWSRGGSSYEQYF. CDR3 nucleotide sequence: TGTGCCTGGAGTCGAGGGGGTAGCTCCTACGAGCAGTACTTC. This chain joins TRBV30 and TRBJ2-7; maybe TRBD1 (6 bases). The CDR3 has 14 residues. From germline, CDR1 is GTSNPN and CDR2 SVGIG (reference sequence). Trimming pared 2 bases from V and 0 bases from J, leaving 11 bases between.

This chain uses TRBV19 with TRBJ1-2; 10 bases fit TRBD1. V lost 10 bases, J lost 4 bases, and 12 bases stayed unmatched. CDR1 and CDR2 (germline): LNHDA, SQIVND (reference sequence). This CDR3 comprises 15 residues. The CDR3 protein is CATLGTGVLGYGYTF. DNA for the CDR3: TGTGCCACCCTTGGGACAGGGGTTCTTGGCTATGGCTACACCTTC.

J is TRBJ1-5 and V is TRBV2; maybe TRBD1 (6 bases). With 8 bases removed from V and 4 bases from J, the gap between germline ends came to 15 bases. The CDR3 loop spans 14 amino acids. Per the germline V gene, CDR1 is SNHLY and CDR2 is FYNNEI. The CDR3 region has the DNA TGTGCCAGCTGTCACAGGGCGGAGAATCAGCCCCAGCATTTT. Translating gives CASCHRAENQPQHF. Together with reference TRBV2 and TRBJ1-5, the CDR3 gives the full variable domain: EPEVTQTPSHQVTQMGQEVILRCVPISNHLYFYWYRQILGQKVEFLVSFYNNEISEKSEIFDDQFSVERPDGSNFTLKIRSTKLEDSAMYFCASCHRAENQPQHFGDGTRLSIL.

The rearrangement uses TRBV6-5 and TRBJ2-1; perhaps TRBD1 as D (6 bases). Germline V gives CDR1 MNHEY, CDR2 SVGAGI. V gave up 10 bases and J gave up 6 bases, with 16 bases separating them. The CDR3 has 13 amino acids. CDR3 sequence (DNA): TGTGCCACCTCATGGGGGCCGGCCAATGAGCAGTTCTTC. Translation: CATSWGPANEQFF.